This T cell receptor beta chain was sequenced during a study of blood T cell repertoires in COVID-19. Across the study: The samples span acute and convalescent COVID-19 from the United States, Italy and Spain.

This clone was observed a single time. Other DNA variants within this sample encode the same CDR3. The CDR3 is 12 amino acids. The ends were cut back, 2 bases at V and 5 bases at J, with 6 bases in the middle. Germline CDR1 reads SNHLY; CDR2 reads FYNNEI. Here immunoSEQ multiplex PCR was the method, and the copy in TCRdb shows in-frame clones only, minus some. The sample comprises about 250,000 clones, roughly nine tenths of which are singletons, and under 3% rests with the top ten. The source of this sequence is a young woman who had recovered from COVID-19. This chain connects TRBV2 to TRBJ1-2, with no clear D. What was sequenced was PBMCs or T cells enriched from blood (not recorded which). As DNA, the CDR3 is TGTGCCAGCAGTGAACGAGGGTATGGCTACACCTTC. It translates to CASSERGYGYTF.